This passage covers 15 T cell receptor beta chains from one sample sequenced in a study of T cells in localized non-small cell lung cancer. Profiled with immunoSEQ multiplex PCR; TCRdb holds only in-frame clones, not every one. This repertoire shows over 10,000 clones, about four fifths found once; its top ten account for 25% to 30%. The sequenced sample was peripheral blood, obtained before any cancer treatment. These receptors came from a male donor at least 60 years old with stage I squamous cell lung carcinoma.

The gene calls are TRBV10-3 and TRBJ2-5; D gene uncertain. Germline CDR1 reads ENHRY; CDR2 reads SYGVKD. CDR3 size: 14 residues. The ends were cut back, 2 bases at V and 1 base at J, with 8 bases in the middle. CDR3 coding DNA: TGTGCCATCAGTGAGACACCTTCCCAAGAGACCCAGTACTTC. Translation: CAISETPSQETQYF.

The chain has TRBV2 and TRBJ2-7; D is possibly TRBD2 (5 bases). CDR1 is SNHLY, CDR2 FYNNEI, per germline. The V end was cut by 4 bases, the J end by 9 bases, with 16 bases between. The CDR3 length is 13 residues. DNA of the CDR3: TGTGCCAGCAGTGGGTCGAGAGGCGGAGGGCAGTACTTC. Encoded protein: CASSGSRGGGQYF.

The rearrangement joins TRBV5-6 to TRBJ2-7; D remains unclear. Germline V gene lookup returns CDR1 SGHDT and CDR2 YYEEEE. With 0 bases removed from V and 7 bases from J, the gap between germline ends came to 8 bases. There are 12 residues in the CDR3. DNA of the CDR3: TGTGCCAGCAGCTTGGCGATGGGGGAGCAGTACTTC. Translated: CASSLAMGEQYF.

The chain is built from TRBV5-4 and TRBJ2-7; 10 positions match TRBD2. The V segment lost 4 bases and the J segment 2 bases; nucleotides outside the gene matches: 6. This CDR3 comprises 15 residues. Germline V CDR1 and CDR2: SGHNT, YYREEE (reference sequence). In DNA, the CDR3 is TGTGCCAGCAGCACCCGGACTAGCGGCACCTACGAGCAGTACTTC. The encoded protein is CASSTRTSGTYEQYF.

This clone was picked up a small number of times. The CDR3 loop reads CASRSGTSANTDTQYF. Here the CDR3 DNA reads TGTGCCAGCAGATCCGGGACTAGCGCAAACACAGATACGCAGTATTTT. The chain carries TRBV2 and TRBJ2-3; 10 bases are shared with TRBD2. This CDR3 has 16 residues. Trimming cost V 6 bases and J 2 bases; bases outside gene matches: 8. Germline V gene lookup returns CDR1 SNHLY and CDR2 FYNNEI.

The chain carries TRBV7-9 and TRBJ2-6; 10 bases are a match to TRBD1. The CDR3 consists of 19 residues. Germline trimming cut 4 bases from V and 2 bases from J; bases unmatched to any gene: 11. Germline assignment: CDR1 SEHNR and CDR2 FQNEAQ (reference sequence). The CDR3 loop reads CASSSSGTGARPGANVLTF. CDR3 sequence (DNA): TGTGCCAGCAGCTCCTCCGGGACAGGGGCGAGGCCTGGGGCCAACGTCCTGACTTTC.

The gene calls are TRBV4-1 and TRBJ1-2; the match to TRBD1 covers 7 bases. The CDR3 is 15 residues long. V lost 1 base to trimming and J lost 7 bases; unmatched junction nucleotides: 9. Germline V gene sequence: CDR1 MGHRA, CDR2 YSYEKL. The chain's CDR3 is CASSQGNRGLRGYTF. As DNA, the CDR3 is TGCGCCAGCAGCCAAGGCAACAGGGGATTGCGTGGCTACACCTTC.

The chain links TRBV5-6 to TRBJ2-7; D remains ambiguous. CDR1 SGHDT and CDR2 YYEEEE come from the germline V gene. The CDR3 consists of 12 residues. The V and J ends lost 1 base and 3 bases respectively, with 5 bases between them. CDR3 nucleotide sequence: TGTGCCAGCAGCTTGCCGGGCTACGAGCAGTACTTC. Translation gives CASSLPGYEQYF.

This clone appeared once. The chain joins TRBV30 to TRBJ1-5; the D is unclear. This CDR3 has 13 amino acids. Germline-derived CDR1 and CDR2 are GTSNPN and SVGIG (reference sequence). Trimming left V 0 bases short and J 4 bases short, with 7 bases between. CDR3 in amino acids: CAWSVWENQPQHF. CDR3 coding DNA: TGTGCCTGGAGTGTATGGGAAAATCAGCCCCAGCATTTT.

The chain carries TRBV7-6 and TRBJ1-4; the D gene is possibly TRBD1 (5 bases). V was shortened by 5 bases and J by 3 bases, with 16 bases between the two germline ends. The germline gives CDR1 SGHVS, CDR2 FNYEAQ. CDR3 length: 16 amino acids. This CDR3 reads CASSPGGGNPNEKLFF. The CDR3 nucleotides read TGTGCCAGCAGCCCCGGGGGTGGGAATCCTAATGAAAAACTGTTTTTT.

The V gene is TRBV19, the J gene TRBJ1-5; 8 nucleotides match TRBD1. CDR3 length: 16 amino acids. Germline V gene data show CDR1 as LNHDA and CDR2 as SQIVND (reference sequence). V trimming: 7 bases; J trimming: 1 base; junction bases outside the gene matches: 9. DNA of the CDR3: TGTGCCAGTACCCAAGGGGCAGGGGGCAGCAATCAGCCCCAGCATTTT. This sequence encodes CASTQGAGGSNQPQHF.

The chain couples TRBV18 to TRBJ1-1, with TRBD1 matching 10 bases. CDR1 and CDR2 (germline): KGHSH, LQKENI. The CDR3 has 15 amino acids. Trimming took 4 bases from V and 1 from J; bases not matched to a gene: 3. CDR3 residues: CASSLRTGGNTEAFF. CDR3 coding DNA: TGTGCCAGCTCACTTCGGACAGGGGGGAACACTGAAGCTTTCTTT.

For the CDR3, the DNA is TGTGCCAGCAGCAGGGGACAGGGGACCTACAATGAGCAGTTCTTC. Translated, it gives CASSRGQGTYNEQFF. V and J are TRBV27 and TRBJ2-1, with 10 bases identical to TRBD1. Germline V gene data show CDR1 as MNHEY and CDR2 as SMNVEV (reference sequence). This CDR3 has 15 residues. V dropped 6 bases and J dropped 2; count of bases not matched to a gene: 4.

The chain links TRBV5-1 to TRBJ1-1; no firm D call. Germline CDR1 SGHRS, CDR2 YFSETQ. This CDR3 spans 13 amino acids. Trimming removed 2 bases from V and 6 bases from J, with 11 bases in between. The CDR3 loop is CASSLYTESEAFF. CDR3 sequence (DNA): TGCGCCAGCAGCTTATACACCGAGTCTGAAGCTTTCTTT.

V gene TRBV19 combines with J gene TRBJ1-2; D is unclear. Trimming shortened V by 7 bases and J by 5 bases, and 14 bases separated the two germline ends. CDR3 length: 13 amino acids. Germline V CDR1 and CDR2: LNHDA, SQIVND (reference sequence). The CDR3 spells CASTPPGGYGYTF. The CDR3 DNA reads TGTGCCAGTACCCCCCCGGGCGGATATGGCTACACCTTC.